This TCR beta chain was identified in a study of T-cell memory formation after mild COVID-19. General study findings and limits: Of the contracting clones, CD4+ ones lay mainly in CM and EM, and CD8+ ones in EMRA.

5'RACE, which relied on constant-segment primers, yielded TCR alpha and TCR beta cDNA libraries carrying sample barcodes and UMIs. From the 5' RACE reads, TCRdb called clonotypes with MiXCR, one entry per CDR3 protein. The sample has approximately 300,000 distinct CDR3 sequences, approximately 8.4% seen once. V shed 4 bases, J shed 3 bases, and the junction held 2 bases outside the gene matches. There are 14 residues in the CDR3. The germline V gene has CDR1 GTSNPN and CDR2 SVGIG (reference sequence). As for this clonotype: Its antigen is unknown.

The sample consisted of PBMCs or a T cell subset sorted from them (not recorded which). The clonotype originates from a man aged 18 to 30 who had mild COVID-19 (a few samples of this study predate the infection). Cell type and time point are not known. V is TRBV30 and J is TRBJ2-2; the match to TRBD1 covers 10 bases. The CDR3 DNA sequence: TGTGCCTGGAAAGGGACAGGGGACACCGGGGAGCTGTTTTTT. Protein sequence: CAWKGTGDTGELFF.